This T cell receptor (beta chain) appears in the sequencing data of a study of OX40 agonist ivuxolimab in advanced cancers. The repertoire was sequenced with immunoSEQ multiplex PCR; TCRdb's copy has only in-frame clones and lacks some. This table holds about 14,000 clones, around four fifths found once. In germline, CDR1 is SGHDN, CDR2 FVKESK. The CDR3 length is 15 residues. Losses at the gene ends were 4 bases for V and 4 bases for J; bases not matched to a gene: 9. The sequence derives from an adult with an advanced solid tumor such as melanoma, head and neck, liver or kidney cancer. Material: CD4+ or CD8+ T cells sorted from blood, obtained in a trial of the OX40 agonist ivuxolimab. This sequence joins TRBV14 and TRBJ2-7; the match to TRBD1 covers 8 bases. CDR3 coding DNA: TGTGCCAGCAGCCCCAGACAGGGGATCCCTTACGAGCAGTACTTC. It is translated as CASSPRQGIPYEQYF.